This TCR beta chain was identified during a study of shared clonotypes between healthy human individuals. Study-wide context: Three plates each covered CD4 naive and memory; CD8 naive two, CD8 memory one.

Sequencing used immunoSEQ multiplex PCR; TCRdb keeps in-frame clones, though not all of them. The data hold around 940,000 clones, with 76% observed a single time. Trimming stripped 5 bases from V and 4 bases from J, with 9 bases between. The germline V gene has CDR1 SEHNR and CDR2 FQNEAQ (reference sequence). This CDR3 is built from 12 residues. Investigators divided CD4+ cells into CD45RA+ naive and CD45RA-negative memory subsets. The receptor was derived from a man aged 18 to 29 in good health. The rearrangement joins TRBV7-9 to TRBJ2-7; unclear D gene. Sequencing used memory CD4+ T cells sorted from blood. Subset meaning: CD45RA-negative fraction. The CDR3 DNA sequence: TGTGCCAGCAGCGCTGACCGGTACGAGCAGTACTTC. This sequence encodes CASSADRYEQYF.